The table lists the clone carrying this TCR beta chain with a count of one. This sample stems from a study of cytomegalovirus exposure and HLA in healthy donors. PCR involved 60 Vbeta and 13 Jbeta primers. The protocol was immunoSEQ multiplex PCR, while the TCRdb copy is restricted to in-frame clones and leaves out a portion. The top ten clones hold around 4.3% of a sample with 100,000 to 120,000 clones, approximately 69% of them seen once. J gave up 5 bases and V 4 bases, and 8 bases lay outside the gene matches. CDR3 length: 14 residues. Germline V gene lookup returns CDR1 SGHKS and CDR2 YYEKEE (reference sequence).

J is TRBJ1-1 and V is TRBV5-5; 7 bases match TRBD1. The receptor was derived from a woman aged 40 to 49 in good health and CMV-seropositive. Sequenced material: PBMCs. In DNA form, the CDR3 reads TGTGCCAGCAGCCTCTCCGGGACAGCAACTGAAGCTTTCTTT. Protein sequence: CASSLSGTATEAFF.